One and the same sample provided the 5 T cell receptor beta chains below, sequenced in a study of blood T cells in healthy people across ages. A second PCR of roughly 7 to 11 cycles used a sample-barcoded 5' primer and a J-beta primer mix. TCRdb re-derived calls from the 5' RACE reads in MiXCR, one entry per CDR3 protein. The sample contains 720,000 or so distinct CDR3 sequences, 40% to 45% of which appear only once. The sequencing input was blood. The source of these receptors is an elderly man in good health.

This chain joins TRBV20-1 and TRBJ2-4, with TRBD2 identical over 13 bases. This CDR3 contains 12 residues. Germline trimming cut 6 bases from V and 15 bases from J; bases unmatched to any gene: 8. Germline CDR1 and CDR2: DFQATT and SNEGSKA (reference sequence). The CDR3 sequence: CSAKRTSGSSYF. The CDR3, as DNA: TGCAGTGCCAAACGGACTAGCGGGAGTTCGTACTTC.

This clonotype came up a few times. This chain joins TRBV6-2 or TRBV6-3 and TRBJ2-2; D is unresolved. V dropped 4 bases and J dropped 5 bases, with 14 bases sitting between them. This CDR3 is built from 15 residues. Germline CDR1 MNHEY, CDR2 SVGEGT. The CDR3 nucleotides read TGTGCCAGCAGTTGGGCCCTGGGGTTTACCGGGGAGCTGTTTTTT. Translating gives CASSWALGFTGELFF.

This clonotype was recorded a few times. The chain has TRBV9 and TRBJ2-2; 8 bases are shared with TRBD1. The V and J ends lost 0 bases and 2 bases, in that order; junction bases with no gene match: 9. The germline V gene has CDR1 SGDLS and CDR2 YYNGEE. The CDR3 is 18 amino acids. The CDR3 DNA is TGTGCCAGCAGCGTAGCTTTCCCGGACAGGGTCAACACCGGGGAGCTGTTTTTT. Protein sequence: CASSVAFPDRVNTGELFF.

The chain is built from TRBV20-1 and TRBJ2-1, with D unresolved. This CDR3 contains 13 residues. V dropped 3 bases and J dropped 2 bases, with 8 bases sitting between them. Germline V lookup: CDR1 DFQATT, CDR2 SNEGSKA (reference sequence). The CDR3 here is CSARAGAYNEQFF. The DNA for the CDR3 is TGCAGTGCTAGGGCCGGAGCCTACAATGAGCAGTTCTTC.

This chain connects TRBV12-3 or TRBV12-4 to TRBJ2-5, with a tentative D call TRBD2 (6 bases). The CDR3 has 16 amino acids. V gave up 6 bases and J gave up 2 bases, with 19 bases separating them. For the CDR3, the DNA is TGTGCCAGCAGCCCAAGGCACGGGACTGAGCAAGAGACCCAGTACTTC. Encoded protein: CASSPRHGTEQETQYF.